The T cell receptor beta chain described here comes from a study of blood T cell repertoires in COVID-19. In the original processing: By means of reference gene primer amplification, nucleated cell counts were estimated. TCRdb's table, derived via immunoSEQ multiplex PCR, lists solely in-frame clones and lacks some. The DNA was the basis for D and trimming; V, J and clone size are from that table. The repertoire consists of fewer than 200,000 clones, with 80% to 90% occurring once and the leading ten covering about 1.6%. The V gene's germline CDR1 is MNHEY and CDR2 SVGEGT. The V segment lost 0 bases and the J segment 8 bases; nucleotides outside the gene matches: 15. The CDR3 covers 18 residues.

The sample taken for sequencing was peripheral blood. The chain recombines TRBV6-2 or TRBV6-3 with TRBJ2-1; TRBD2 agrees at 8 bases. This TCR derives from a woman in her forties or fifties with acute or convalescent COVID-19. This CDR3 is CASSYSSDGSGSGDEQFF. The CDR3 coding sequence is TGTGCCAGCAGTTACTCCTCTGATGGGAGCGGGAGTGGAGATGAGCAGTTCTTC.